Presented here are 22 T cell receptor beta chains from one specimen sequenced in a study of blood T cell repertoires in COVID-19. Produced via immunoSEQ multiplex PCR; TCRdb's table is partial and in-frame only. The sample gives 150,000 to 200,000 clones, 70% to 90% of which show up once; roughly 3.5% is in the top ten. The source material was peripheral blood. The receptor set was obtained from a man aged 60 to 75 with acute or convalescent COVID-19.

The V gene is TRBV6-6, the J gene TRBJ2-5, with 7 bases identical to TRBD2. The CDR3 totals 15 residues. J gave up 2 bases and V 5 bases, and 8 bases lay outside the gene matches. Per the germline V gene, CDR1 is MNHNY and CDR2 is SVGAGI (reference sequence). The CDR3 sequence: CASSPLGGDQETQYF. The CDR3 DNA sequence: TGTGCCAGCAGTCCTCTGGGGGGGGATCAAGAGACCCAGTACTTC.

CDR3 amino acids: CASSPTAFSSYEQYF. CDR3 bases: TGTGCCAGTAGCCCGACAGCCTTTTCCTCCTACGAGCAGTACTTC. The chain uses TRBV19 and TRBJ2-7, with a possible D match to TRBD1 (5 bases). The length of the CDR3 is 15 residues. Germline values: CDR1 LNHDA, CDR2 SQIVND (reference sequence). The ends were cut back, 6 bases at V and 0 bases at J, with 15 bases in the middle.

In regard to this clone: An end of the junction does not agree with germline; a read error may underlie this. The gene calls are TRBV29-1 and TRBJ2-4; 8 nucleotides align to TRBD1. The CDR3 contains 13 residues. CDR1 and CDR2 from the germline V gene are SQVTM and ANQGSEA. CDR3 DNA sequence: TGCAGCGTTGATTCGGACAGGGAATGGCAAGGAGGGTTC. Its protein product is CSVDSDREWQGGF.

J is TRBJ1-4 and V is TRBV6-5; D is possibly TRBD1 (5 bases). This CDR3 spans 14 amino acids. V was clipped by 6 bases and J by 7 bases, with 15 bases between them. The germline V gene encodes CDR1 MNHEY and CDR2 SVGAGI. In DNA, the CDR3 is TGTGCCAGCAGCGCCGGGGGGTCCGCTGAAAAACTGTTTTTT. Translating it yields CASSAGGSAEKLFF.

The chain has TRBV5-5 and TRBJ2-7; 8 nucleotides line up with TRBD1. Germline CDR1 and CDR2: SGHKS and YYEKEE (reference sequence). The V segment lost 4 bases and the J segment 3 bases; nucleotides outside the gene matches: 9. There are 15 residues in the CDR3. The chain's CDR3 is CASSITGGPYYEQYF. CDR3 coding DNA: TGTGCCAGCAGCATAACAGGGGGACCGTACTACGAGCAGTACTTC. The full variable domain, in which reference TRBV5-5 and TRBJ2-7 provide the parts outside the CDR3, is DAGVTQSPTHLIKTRGQQVTLRCSPISGHKSVSWYQQVLGQGPQFIFQYYEKEERGRGNFPDRFSARQFPNYSSELNVNALLLGDSALYLCASSITGGPYYEQYFGPGTRLTVT.

The chain has TRBV2 and TRBJ1-1; TRBD1 matches at 7 bases. CDR1 is SNHLY, CDR2 FYNNEI, per germline. This CDR3 has 14 amino acids. With V trimmed by 6 bases and J by 1 base, 5 bases remained unmatched. CDR3 amino acids: CASRETGRNTEAFF. CDR3 sequence (DNA): TGTGCCAGCAGAGAGACAGGGAGGAACACTGAAGCTTTCTTT.

V is TRBV10-3 and J is TRBJ2-2, with D tentatively TRBD2 (5 bases). The CDR3 runs 13 residues. Trimming left V 2 bases short and J 6 bases short, with 7 bases between. The V gene's germline CDR1 is ENHRY and CDR2 SYGVKD. The CDR3, as DNA: TGTGCCATCAGTGAGATCGGGGCCGGGGAGCTGTTTTTT. Protein sequence: CAISEIGAGELFF.

In DNA form, the CDR3 reads TGTGCCAGCAGTTCGGGAGGGGCAAGGGCCAAAAACATTCAGTACTTC. This encodes CASSSGGARAKNIQYF. V and J are TRBV6-5 and TRBJ2-4; 8 bases fit TRBD2. The CDR3 is made up of 16 amino acids. Germline CDR1 MNHEY, CDR2 SVGAGI. J gave up 1 base and V 4 bases, and 6 bases lay outside the gene matches.

The chain recombines TRBV6-5 with TRBJ2-5; D may be TRBD1 (6 bases). The CDR3 has 15 residues. The V and J ends lost 6 bases and 5 bases respectively, with 19 bases between them. The germline CDR1 and CDR2 sequences are MNHEY and SVGAGI. The CDR3 DNA reads TGTGCCAGCAGCGTCAGTACAGGGAGCGGTGAGACCCAGTACTTC. This sequence encodes CASSVSTGSGETQYF.

This clone was seen only a few times. The V gene is TRBV6-5, the J gene TRBJ1-6, with 7 positions matching TRBD1. J gave up 7 bases and V 6 bases, and 3 bases lay outside the gene matches. CDR1 is MNHEY, CDR2 SVGAGI, per germline. The CDR3 is made up of 13 amino acids. As DNA, the CDR3 is TGTGCCAGCAGAATACAGGGGAATTCACCCCTCCACTTT. Translated, it gives CASRIQGNSPLHF.

The V call is TRBV28, the J call TRBJ2-3; the match to TRBD2 covers 9 bases. The germline CDR1 and CDR2 sequences are MDHEN and SYDVKM. V dropped 2 bases and J dropped 4; count of bases not matched to a gene: 4. This CDR3 is built from 15 residues. CDR3 sequence reads: CASSLAGGPADTQYF. CDR3 coding DNA: TGTGCCAGCAGTTTAGCGGGAGGGCCTGCAGATACGCAGTATTTT.

CDR3 in amino acids: CASSASGPWDQPQHF. The CDR3 bases are TGCGCCAGCAGCGCCTCGGGTCCTTGGGATCAGCCCCAGCATTTT. The gene calls are TRBV5-1 and TRBJ1-5; no reliable D call. The germline V and J ends were trimmed by 4 bases and 5 bases, with 16 bases remaining between them. CDR3 size: 15 residues. Germline-derived CDR1 and CDR2 are SGHRS and YFSETQ. Supplemented by reference TRBV5-1 and TRBJ1-5, the full variable domain reads KAGVTQTPRYLIKTRGQQVTLSCSPISGHRSVSWYQQTPGQGLQFLFEYFSETQRNKGNFPGRFSGRQFSNSRSEMNVSTLELGDSALYLCASSASGPWDQPQHFGDGTRLSIL.

The CDR3 DNA reads TGTGCCAGCAGCCACGGGACAGGGTTAGATTCACCCCTCCACTTT. It encodes CASSHGTGLDSPLHF. The genes are TRBV3-1 (or the pseudogene TRBV3-2) and TRBJ1-6, with 9 bases that match TRBD1. The CDR3 contains 15 residues. The germline V gene encodes CDR1 LGHDT and CDR2 YNNKEL (reference sequence). V gave up 3 bases and J gave up 8 bases; unmatched junction bases: 5.

The chain is built from TRBV9 and TRBJ1-4; D is perhaps TRBD1 (5 bases). This CDR3 spans 15 amino acids. V was clipped by 0 bases and J by 4 bases, with 10 bases between them. In germline, CDR1 is SGDLS, CDR2 YYNGEE. DNA of the CDR3: TGTGCCAGCAGCGTAGCATCCGGGGGTAATGAAAAACTGTTTTTT. Its protein product is CASSVASGGNEKLFF.

The sample holds a few counts of this clone. The rearrangement links TRBV4-3 to TRBJ2-1; 7 positions agree with TRBD2. The CDR3 is 15 residues long. The trim removed 1 base at V and 4 bases at J, leaving 4 bases unmatched. The germline V gene has CDR1 LGHNA and CDR2 YSLEER. The CDR3 bases are TGCGCCAGCAGCCAAGGCCGCGGGAGTTACAATGAGCAGTTCTTC. Encoded protein: CASSQGRGSYNEQFF.

This sequence joins TRBV9 and TRBJ2-7, with 7 bases that match TRBD2. In germline, CDR1 is SGDLS, CDR2 YYNGEE. The trim removed 0 bases at V and 2 bases at J, leaving 2 bases unmatched. The CDR3 is 14 amino acids. The CDR3 region has the DNA TGTGCCAGCAGCGTAGGGGAGGGTCCCTACGAGCAGTACTTC. Its protein is CASSVGEGPYEQYF.

This clone has only one observation. The chain employs TRBV7-9 and TRBJ1-4; 7 bases map to TRBD1. The germline V gene has CDR1 SEHNR and CDR2 FQNEAQ (reference sequence). Unmatched junction bases numbered 3, after V lost 5 bases and J lost 0 bases. This CDR3 is 15 amino acids long. This CDR3 is CASSDGQATNEKLFF. The CDR3 DNA sequence: TGTGCCAGCAGCGACGGACAGGCAACTAATGAAAAACTGTTTTTT.

This clone was detected only a few times. The J gene is TRBJ2-5, the V gene TRBV6-6, with a possible D match to TRBD1 (6 bases). The germline CDR1 and CDR2 sequences are MNHNY and SVGAGI (reference sequence). With 6 bases removed from V and 2 bases from J, the gap between germline ends came to 16 bases. CDR3 length equals 15 residues. Here the CDR3 DNA reads TGTGCCAGCAGATTACAGGGTCTTGGTCAAGAGACCCAGTACTTC. Encoded protein: CASRLQGLGQETQYF.

The chain combines TRBV5-1 with TRBJ2-6; 7 positions match TRBD1. J lost 4 bases, V lost 0 bases, and 7 bases had no gene match. The CDR3 covers 17 residues. Germline V gene sequence: CDR1 SGHRS, CDR2 YFSETQ. The CDR3 sequence is CASSLGPTGSGANVLTF. The CDR3 nucleotides read TGCGCCAGCAGCTTGGGACCGACAGGGTCCGGGGCCAACGTCCTGACTTTC.

This chain uses TRBV5-5 with TRBJ1-4; 7 nucleotides align to TRBD1. V shed 2 bases and J 4 bases; nucleotides not matched to a gene: 5. Germline loops: CDR1 SGHKS, CDR2 YYEKEE (reference sequence). The CDR3 is 15 amino acids. Here the CDR3 reads CASSLEGQRNEKLFF. CDR3 DNA sequence: TGTGCCAGCAGCTTAGAGGGACAGCGTAATGAAAAACTGTTTTTT. The whole variable domain, remainder taken from reference TRBV5-5 and TRBJ1-4, is DAGVTQSPTHLIKTRGQQVTLRCSPISGHKSVSWYQQVLGQGPQFIFQYYEKEERGRGNFPDRFSARQFPNYSSELNVNALLLGDSALYLCASSLEGQRNEKLFFGSGTQLSVL.

The genes are TRBV12-3 or TRBV12-4 and TRBJ2-2; D might be TRBD2 (6 bases). Trimming pared 7 bases from V and 4 bases from J, leaving 10 bases between. The CDR3 is 13 amino acids. DNA for the CDR3: TGTGCCAGCACTGCGGGATCCACCGGGGAGCTGTTTTTT. It is translated as CASTAGSTGELFF.

V and J are TRBV7-3 and TRBJ2-5; TRBD2 matches at 8 bases. CDR1 and CDR2 from the germline V gene are SGHTA and FQGTGA. The CDR3 spans 16 residues. The V and J ends lost 4 bases and 2 bases, in that order; junction bases with no gene match: 9. CDR3 sequence reads: CASSSLGLAGQETQYF. The CDR3, as DNA: TGTGCCAGCAGCTCCCTTGGGCTAGCGGGTCAAGAGACCCAGTACTTC.